The source of this T cell receptor beta chain is a study of T cells in Graves' hyperthyroidism and ophthalmopathy. This clonotype was seen repeatedly, ten times or more. Its antigen is as yet unknown. Broader study findings: Ophthalmopathy and stable hyperthyroidism were separated by a 13 V-J model. Researchers found most expanded thyroid clonotypes above 0.001 in blood as well.

TCR beta CDR3 regions were amplified from RNA transcripts. Researchers ran a first-round RT-PCR on the TCR CDR3 using the HTBI primer set. One entry per CDR3 protein results from TCRdb running MiXCR on the multiplex PCR reads. Here the sample spans under 400,000 distinct CDR3 sequences, approximately 14% being singletons. Diagnosis of hyperthyroidism was new in patients aged 18 to 65, and its duration was under 2 months. It was at first hyperthyroidism diagnosis, before any ophthalmopathy symptoms, that the blood sample was taken. The sequence came from a woman between 18 and 30 years old with Graves' hyperthyroidism that later progressed to Graves' ophthalmopathy. Sequenced: blood.

Here the CDR3 reads CASSTSADTQYF. CDR3 bases: TGTGCCAGCAGTACCTCGGCAGATACGCAGTATTTT. The rearrangement links TRBV28 to TRBJ2-3, with D unresolved. The CDR3 sequence is 12 residues long. The V end was cut by 5 bases, the J end by 4 bases, with 7 bases between. Per germline, CDR1 MDHEN and CDR2 SYDVKM.